These T cell receptor beta chains were read from a single sample in a study of blood T cell repertoires in COVID-19. Measured with immunoSEQ multiplex PCR; TCRdb has only the in-frame clones, and not every one. The profile shows around 300,000 clones, 85% of them singletons. Material: peripheral blood. The receptor set was obtained from a woman aged 50 to 60 with active or convalescent COVID-19. The CDR3 runs from the conserved cysteine through the conserved F or W. The D gene is left open where the match is weak. The listing skips clone size in some rows; elsewhere it reads once, few, many or a size class.

clone size	D gene	V gene	J gene	CDR3 protein	CDR3 DNA
-	TRBD1	TRBV4-2	TRBJ1-5	CASSQLDRGDQPQHF	TGTGCCAGCAGCCAACTGGACAGGGGCGATCAGCCCCAGCATTTT
-	-	TRBV9	TRBJ1-2	CASSVEQGNGYTF	TGTGCCAGCAGCGTAGAGCAGGGTAATGGCTACACCTTC
-	-	TRBV6-1	TRBJ1-6	CASSETRGDSPLHF	TGTGCCAGCAGTGAGACACGGGGGGATTCACCCCTCCACTTT
-	-	TRBV27	TRBJ2-3	CASSFVQGVGTQYF	TGTGCCAGCAGTTTTGTACAGGGAGTGGGTACGCAGTATTTT
once	-	TRBV9	TRBJ2-1	CASSVGPIDEQFF	TGTGCCAGCAGCGTAGGCCCTATTGATGAGCAGTTCTTC
-	-	TRBV10-2	TRBJ1-2	CASRDGGAPNYGYTF	TGCGCCAGCAGGGATGGGGGGGCGCCTAACTATGGCTACACCTTC
-	-	TRBV10-3	TRBJ1-2	CAISWTEFDGYTF	TGTGCCATCAGTTGGACAGAGTTCGATGGCTACACCTTC
-	TRBD2	TRBV28	TRBJ2-3	CASSSYSGRGPDTQYF	TGTGCCAGCAGTTCGTATAGCGGGAGGGGCCCAGATACGCAGTATTTT
-	-	TRBV5-1	TRBJ1-1	CASSSQTGNTEAFF	TGCGCCAGCAGCTCCCAGACAGGGAACACTGAAGCTTTCTTT
-	-	TRBV3-1/TRBV3-2	TRBJ1-4	CASSPGGGNEKLFF	TGTGCCAGCTCCCCGGGGGGTGGTAATGAAAAACTGTTTTTT
-	-	TRBV20-1	TRBJ1-5	CSASQSPDQPQHF	TGCAGTGCTAGTCAAAGTCCAGATCAGCCCCAGCATTTT
-	-	TRBV2	TRBJ1-2	CASSPRTTLYGYTF	TGTGCCAGCAGCCCCAGGACTACCCTCTATGGCTACACCTTC
-	-	TRBV19	TRBJ1-1	CASSIEGVSTEAFF	TGTGCCAGTAGTATCGAAGGGGTCAGCACTGAAGCTTTCTTT
-	TRBD2	TRBV25-1	TRBJ2-7	CASSPGGNYEQYF	TGTGCCAGCAGCCCCGGGGGGAACTACGAGCAGTACTTC
-	-	TRBV7-2	TRBJ2-1	CASKSGAAYNEQFF	TGTGCCAGCAAAAGCGGAGCCGCTTACAATGAGCAGTTCTTC
few	-	TRBV7-9	TRBJ1-1	CASSRVGTEAFF	TGTGCCAGCTCCCGGGTCGGCACTGAAGCTTTCTTT